Shown below are 16 T cell receptor beta chains from a single sample sequenced in a study of cytomegalovirus exposure and HLA in healthy donors. The primer mix had 60 Vbeta and 13 Jbeta primers. Sequencing was performed with immunoSEQ multiplex PCR; in TCRdb, only in-frame clones are kept and a portion is missing. There are about 140,000 clones in the sample; around 59% occur only once, and over 1.5% lies in the top ten. The sample was PBMCs. These receptors all stem from a male donor in good health and CMV-seronegative.

This clone was counted between two and nine times. This rearrangement joins TRBV6-1 to TRBJ1-1; D may be TRBD1 (5 bases). CDR1 and CDR2 from the germline V gene are MNHNS and SASEGT. V dropped 5 bases and J dropped 4 bases, with 11 bases sitting between them. This CDR3 region has 13 residues. CDR3 coding DNA: TGTGCCAGCAGTCTCCATAGGGGCACTGAAGCTTTCTTT. Protein sequence: CASSLHRGTEAFF.

V is TRBV5-8 and J is TRBJ1-2, with no clear D. This CDR3 comprises 14 residues. Trimming removed 0 bases at V and 3 bases at J, with 9 bases between. Germline CDR1 is SGHTS and CDR2 is YDEGEE. CDR3 loop: CASSLGHTHYGYTF. In nucleotides, the CDR3 is TGTGCCAGCAGCTTGGGACACACACACTATGGCTACACCTTC.

This chain links TRBV5-6 with TRBJ1-4; 9 bases match TRBD1. The CDR3 sequence is 15 residues long. Germline assignment: CDR1 SGHDT and CDR2 YYEEEE. V was pared by 4 bases and J by 6 bases, with 7 bases of the junction left unmatched. In nucleotides, the CDR3 is TGTGCCAGCAGCCCACCGGGACAGGGTGATGAAAAACTGTTTTTT. It encodes CASSPPGQGDEKLFF.

The CDR3 sequence: CASGWTGGDEQFF. Here the CDR3 DNA reads TGTGCCAGCGGATGGACTGGGGGGGATGAGCAGTTCTTC. V usage is TRBV27 and J usage is TRBJ2-1, with 7 bases lining up with TRBD2. After removal of 8 bases from V and 8 bases from J, the junction contained 9 bases not matched to a gene. Germline lookup yields CDR1 MNHEY and CDR2 SMNVEV (reference sequence). CDR3 length equals 13 residues.

The chain uses TRBV4-1 and TRBJ2-3; 7 bases agree with TRBD2. J lost 2 bases, V lost 6 bases, and 5 bases had no gene match. The CDR3 totals 14 residues. CDR1 MGHRA and CDR2 YSYEKL come from the germline V gene. The CDR3 nucleotides are TGCGCCAGCAGGGAGGGACTAAACACAGATACGCAGTATTTT. Translating gives CASREGLNTDTQYF.

The J gene is TRBJ2-5, the V gene TRBV7-9; the D gene is possibly TRBD2 (5 bases). Germline V gives CDR1 SEHNR, CDR2 FQNEAQ (reference sequence). V gave up 5 bases and J gave up 0 bases, with 16 bases separating them. This CDR3 is 16 amino acids long. CDR3 loop: CASSPARVFDQETQYF. The CDR3 coding sequence is TGTGCCAGCAGCCCGGCGAGGGTGTTTGACCAAGAGACCCAGTACTTC.

This clone has only a few counts. The chain couples TRBV2 to TRBJ1-1, with D unresolved. This CDR3 is built from 14 residues. Germline CDR1 and CDR2: SNHLY and FYNNEI. Between the trimmed V and J ends, which lost 3 bases and 4 bases, there was a span of 12 bases. In nucleotides, the CDR3 is TGTGCCAGCAGTGAGCTAGGGAGAGGCACTGAAGCTTTCTTT. Amino acids: CASSELGRGTEAFF.

A word on this clone: Within the sample, other DNA sequences also encode this same CDR3. The chain combines TRBV28 with TRBJ1-1; D is undetermined. The germline V and J ends were trimmed by 6 bases and 1 base, with 12 bases remaining between them. In germline, CDR1 is MDHEN, CDR2 SYDVKM. This CDR3 region has 14 residues. The CDR3 spells CASSLAPQNTEAFF. CDR3 nucleotides: TGTGCCAGCAGCCTAGCCCCGCAGAACACTGAAGCTTTCTTT.

The V call is TRBV29-1, the J call TRBJ2-4; the match to TRBD2 covers 12 bases. CDR1 is SQVTM and CDR2 is ANQGSEA in the germline V gene. The CDR3 is made up of 15 amino acids. V was clipped by 7 bases and J by 1 base; unmatched bases: 5. CDR3 protein: CSGSLAGGAKNIQYF. The DNA of the CDR3 is TGCAGCGGCTCTCTAGCGGGGGGGGCCAAAAACATTCAGTACTTC.

The CDR3 is CASSKNTEAFF. CDR3 nucleotides: TGTGCCAGCTCCAAGAACACTGAAGCTTTCTTT. The chain is built from TRBV18 and TRBJ1-1, with D unresolved. Germline values: CDR1 KGHSH, CDR2 LQKENI. The CDR3 covers 11 residues. Deletions cut 6 bases from V and 1 base from J, with 3 bases between.

J is TRBJ1-6 and V is TRBV7-2, with D uncertain. The CDR3 sequence is 16 residues long. V was pared by 4 bases and J by 5 bases, with 15 bases between. Germline V lookup: CDR1 SGHTA, CDR2 FQGNSA. CDR3 DNA sequence: TGTGCCAGCAGCTCTCAACCGTTACTTAATAATTCACCCCTCCACTTT. Encoded protein: CASSSQPLLNNSPLHF. The whole variable domain, filled in from reference TRBV7-2 and TRBJ1-6, reads GAGVSQSPSNKVTEKGKDVELRCDPISGHTALYWYRQSLGQGLEFLIYFQGNSAPDKSGLPSDRFSAERTGGSVSTLTIQRTQQEDSAVYLCASSSQPLLNNSPLHFGNGTRLTVT.

This clone was detected once. The chain combines TRBV27 with TRBJ2-3; D is perhaps TRBD2 (6 bases). This CDR3 spans 12 amino acids. The V end lost 6 bases, the J end lost 10 bases, and 14 bases lay between the germline ends. Germline lookup yields CDR1 MNHEY and CDR2 SMNVEV (reference sequence). CDR3 in DNA: TGTGCCAGCAGGACACGGGACTCGGCGCAGTATTTT. Encoded protein: CASRTRDSAQYF.

The gene calls are TRBV7-9 and TRBJ1-4, with D tentatively TRBD1 (5 bases). With 5 bases removed from V and 7 bases from J, the gap between germline ends came to 8 bases. Germline V gene data show CDR1 as SEHNR and CDR2 as FQNEAQ (reference sequence). The CDR3 covers 12 residues. DNA of the CDR3: TGTGCCAGCAGCCTAGACAGTGAAAAACTGTTTTTT. This gives the protein CASSLDSEKLFF.

This clone has ten or more counts. This chain links TRBV18 with TRBJ2-7; a weak D match, TRBD1 (6 bases). V lost 7 bases to trimming and J lost 2 bases, with 15 bases between them. Looked up from germline, CDR1 is KGHSH and CDR2 is LQKENI. The CDR3 runs 14 residues. This CDR3 reads CASLPETGAYEQYF. As DNA, the CDR3 is TGTGCCAGCTTGCCTGAGACAGGCGCCTACGAGCAGTACTTC. The variable domain in full, with the rest retrieved from reference TRBV18 and TRBJ2-7, is NAGVMQNPRHLVRRRGQEARLRCSPMKGHSHVYWYRQLPEEGLKFMVYLQKENIIDESGMPKERFSAEFPKEGPSILRIQQVVRGDSAAYFCASLPETGAYEQYFGPGTRLTVT.

The chain employs TRBV5-1 and TRBJ1-6, with 7 nucleotides matching TRBD1. V lost 3 bases to trimming and J lost 2 bases; unmatched junction nucleotides: 5. The CDR3 spans 16 residues. Germline V gives CDR1 SGHRS, CDR2 YFSETQ. DNA of the CDR3: TGCGCCAGCAGCTCCACAGGGGTAGCCTATAATTCACCCCTCCACTTT. Translation gives CASSSTGVAYNSPLHF.

The CDR3 loop is CASRPPAGQGLWSEAFF. CDR3 coding DNA: TGTGCCAGCAGACCCCCGGCGGGACAGGGACTATGGAGTGAAGCTTTCTTT. The chain uses TRBV4-2 and TRBJ1-1, with 9 positions matching TRBD1. Germline CDR1 LGHNA, CDR2 YNFKEQ. J gave up 7 bases and V 6 bases, and 18 bases lay outside the gene matches. The CDR3 consists of 17 residues.